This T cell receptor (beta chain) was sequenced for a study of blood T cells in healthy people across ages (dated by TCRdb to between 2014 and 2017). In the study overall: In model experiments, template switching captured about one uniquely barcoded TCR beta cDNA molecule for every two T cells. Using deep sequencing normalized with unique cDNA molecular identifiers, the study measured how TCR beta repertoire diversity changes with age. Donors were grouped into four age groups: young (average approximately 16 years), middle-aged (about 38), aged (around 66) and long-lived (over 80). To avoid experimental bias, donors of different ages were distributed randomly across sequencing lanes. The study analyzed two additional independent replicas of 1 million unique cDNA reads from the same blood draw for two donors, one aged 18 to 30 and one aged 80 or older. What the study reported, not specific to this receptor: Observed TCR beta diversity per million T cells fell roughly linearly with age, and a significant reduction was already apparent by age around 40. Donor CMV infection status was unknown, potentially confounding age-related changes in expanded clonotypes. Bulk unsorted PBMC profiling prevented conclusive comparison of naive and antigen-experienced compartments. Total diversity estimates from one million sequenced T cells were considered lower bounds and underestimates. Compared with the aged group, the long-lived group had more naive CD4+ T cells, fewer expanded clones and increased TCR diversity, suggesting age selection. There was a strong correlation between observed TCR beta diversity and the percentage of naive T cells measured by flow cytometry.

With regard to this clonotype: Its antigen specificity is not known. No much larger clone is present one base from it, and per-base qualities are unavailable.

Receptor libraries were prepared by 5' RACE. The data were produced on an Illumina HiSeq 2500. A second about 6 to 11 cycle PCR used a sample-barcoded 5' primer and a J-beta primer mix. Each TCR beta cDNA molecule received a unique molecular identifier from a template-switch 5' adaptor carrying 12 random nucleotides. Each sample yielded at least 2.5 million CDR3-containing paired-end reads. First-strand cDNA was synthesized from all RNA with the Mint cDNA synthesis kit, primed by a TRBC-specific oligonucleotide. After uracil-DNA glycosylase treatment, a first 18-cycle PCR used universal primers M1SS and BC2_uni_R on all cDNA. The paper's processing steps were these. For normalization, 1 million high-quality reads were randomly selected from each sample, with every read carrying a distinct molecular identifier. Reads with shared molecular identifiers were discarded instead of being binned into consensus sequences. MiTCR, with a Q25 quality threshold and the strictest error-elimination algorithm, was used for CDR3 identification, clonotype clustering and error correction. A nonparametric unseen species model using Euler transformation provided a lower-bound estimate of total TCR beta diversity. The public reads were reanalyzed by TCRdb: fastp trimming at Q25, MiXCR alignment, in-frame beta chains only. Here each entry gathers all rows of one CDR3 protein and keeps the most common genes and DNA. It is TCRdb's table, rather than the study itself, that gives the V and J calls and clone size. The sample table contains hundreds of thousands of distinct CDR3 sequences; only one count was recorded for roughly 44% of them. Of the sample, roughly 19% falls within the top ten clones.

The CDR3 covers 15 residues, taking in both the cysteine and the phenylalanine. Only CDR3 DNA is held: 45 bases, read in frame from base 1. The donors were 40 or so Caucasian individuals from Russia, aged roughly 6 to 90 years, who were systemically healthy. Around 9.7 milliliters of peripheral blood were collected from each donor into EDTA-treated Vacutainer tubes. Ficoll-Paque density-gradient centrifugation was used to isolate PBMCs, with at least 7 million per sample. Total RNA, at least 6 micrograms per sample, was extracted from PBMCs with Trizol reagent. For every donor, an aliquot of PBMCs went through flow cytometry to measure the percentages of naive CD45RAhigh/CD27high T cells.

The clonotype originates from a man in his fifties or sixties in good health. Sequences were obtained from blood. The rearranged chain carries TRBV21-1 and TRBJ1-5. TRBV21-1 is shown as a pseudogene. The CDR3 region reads CASSKKRDGQQPQHF. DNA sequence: TGTGCCAGCAGCAAAAAGAGAGACGGGCAGCAGCCCCAGCATTTT.